This T cell receptor beta chain was observed in a study of blood T cell repertoires in COVID-19. Whole-study context: Both acute and convalescent COVID-19 samples were obtained from the United States, Italy and Spain. T cells, B-cell-depleted T cells, or PBMCs supplied cDNA or gDNA.

Sequencing used immunoSEQ multiplex PCR; TCRdb keeps in-frame clones, though not all of them. The table includes approximately 200,000 clones, approximately 85% detected once. Sequenced material: peripheral blood. The origin of this receptor is a man in his sixties with acute or convalescent COVID-19.

As DNA, the CDR3 is TGTGCCAGCAGCTTATGTATCTGCGAGCAGTACTTC. It encodes CASSLCICEQYF. This chain connects TRBV11-3 to TRBJ2-7; D gene uncertain. Germline values: CDR1 SGHNT, CDR2 YENEEA. V lost 2 bases to trimming and J lost 6 bases, with 8 bases between them. CDR3 length: 12 amino acids. The full variable domain, its missing parts supplied by reference TRBV11-3 and TRBJ2-7, is EAGVVQSPRYKIIEKKQPVAFWCNPISGHNTLYWYLQNLGQGPELLIRYENEEAVDDSQLPKDRFSAERLKGVDSTLKIQPAELGDSAVYLCASSLCICEQYFGPGTRLTVT.